The T cell receptor beta chain described here comes from a study of T cells in Graves' hyperthyroidism and ophthalmopathy. The CDR3 regions of TCR beta were amplified from RNA transcripts. The TCR CDR3 was amplified in a first-round RT-PCR using the HTBI primer set. TCRdb redid the calling of the multiplex PCR reads with MiXCR, one entry per CDR3 protein. The data contain hundreds of thousands of distinct CDR3 sequences, about a sixth of them seen just once; the ten biggest clones take up about 27%. Many counts were recorded for this clonotype. Diagnostic decisions used clinical symptoms, serum thyroxine and TRAb, thyroid ultrasound and orbital computed tomography. The CDR3 loop spans 15 amino acids. Losses at the gene ends were 3 bases for V and 4 bases for J; bases not matched to a gene: 2. CDR1 and CDR2 from the germline V gene are SGHTA and FQGNSA.

The clonotype comes from a woman under 30 with Graves' hyperthyroidism that later progressed to Graves' ophthalmopathy. The sequencing input was blood. This chain links TRBV7-2 with TRBJ2-1; 11 positions match TRBD1. The CDR3 is CASSFGTGGYNEQFF. CDR3 coding DNA: TGTGCCAGCAGCTTCGGGACAGGGGGATACAATGAGCAGTTCTTC. Full variable domain (outside the CDR3, taken from reference TRBV7-2 and TRBJ2-1): GAGVSQSPSNKVTEKGKDVELRCDPISGHTALYWYRQSLGQGLEFLIYFQGNSAPDKSGLPSDRFSAERTGGSVSTLTIQRTQQEDSAVYLCASSFGTGGYNEQFFGPGTRLTVL.